This T cell receptor beta chain was obtained from a study of molecular identifiers for immune sequencing clone quantification. This clonotype occurred many times. Between roughly 19,000 and 1,100,000 sorted cells, with 10%, 30% or 50% RNA, yielded naive CD8 libraries. Naive CD8 T cells were FACS-sorted by CD8+CD4-CCR7+CD45RA+ markers. The germline V and J ends were trimmed by 8 bases and 0 bases, with 11 bases remaining between them. The CDR3 is 15 amino acids. CDR1 and CDR2 from the germline V gene are SNHLY and FYNNEI. In TCRdb, the PCR reads were re-called with MiXCR into one record per CDR3 protein. The data contain about 89,000 distinct CDR3 sequences, 15% to 20% of them singletons.

This TCR was sampled from a human donor in good health. Some libraries in this study had Jurkat cell RNA spiked in. This sequence joins TRBV2 and TRBJ2-6; a weak D match, TRBD1 (5 bases). The sequenced sample consisted of naive CD8+ T cells from blood, with Jurkat cell RNA spiked in. The subset: FACS-sorted CD8+CD4-CCR7+CD45RA+ naive T cells. CDR3 amino acids: CASGYRTSGANVLTF. DNA for the CDR3: TGTGCCAGCGGTTACAGGACCTCTGGGGCCAACGTCCTGACTTTC.